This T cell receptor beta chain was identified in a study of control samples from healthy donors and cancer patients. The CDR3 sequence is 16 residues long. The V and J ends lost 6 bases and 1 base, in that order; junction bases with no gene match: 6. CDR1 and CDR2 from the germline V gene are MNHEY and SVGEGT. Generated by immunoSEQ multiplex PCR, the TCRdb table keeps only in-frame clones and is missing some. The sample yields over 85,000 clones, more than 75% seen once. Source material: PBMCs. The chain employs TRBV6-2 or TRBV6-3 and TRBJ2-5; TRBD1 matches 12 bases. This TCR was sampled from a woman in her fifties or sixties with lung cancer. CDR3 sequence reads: CASSSRDRGLQETQYF. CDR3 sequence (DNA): TGTGCCAGCAGCAGCCGGGACAGGGGGCTCCAAGAGACCCAGTACTTC.